These 4 T cell receptor beta chains share one sample of origin, sequenced in a study of blood T cells in healthy people across ages. Using a J-beta primer mix together with a sample-barcoded 5' primer, a second PCR was run for about 6 to 12 cycles. TCRdb used MiXCR to reprocess the 5' RACE reads, holding one entry per CDR3 protein. Found here are 750,000 to 950,000 distinct CDR3 sequences, almost 30% of them singletons; the top ten hold 10%. The same data also went into a second study, on T cells of mothers and their children.

The sequenced sample consisted of blood. The receptors here all came from a woman in her 40s in good health.

The rearrangement joins TRBV7-2 to TRBJ2-5, with 7 positions matching TRBD1. The CDR3 totals 15 residues. The V segment lost 5 bases and the J segment 1 base; nucleotides outside the gene matches: 7. Germline V gene sequence: CDR1 SGHTA, CDR2 FQGNSA. The DNA of the CDR3 is TGTGCCAGCAGCGGTAGGACAGGCGCCCAAGAGACCCAGTACTTC. This encodes CASSGRTGAQETQYF.

The V and J genes are TRBV6-2 or TRBV6-3 and TRBJ2-4; D is possibly TRBD2 (7 bases). Germline values: CDR1 MNHEY, CDR2 SVGEGT. This CDR3 is 14 amino acids long. Trimming removed 7 bases from V and 5 bases from J, with 15 bases in between. The CDR3 loop is CASIKGGLENIQYF. The CDR3 bases are TGTGCCAGCATCAAGGGGGGGCTCGAAAACATTCAGTACTTC.

At least ten counts were recorded for this clonotype. V and J are TRBV7-2 and TRBJ1-2; no clear D gene. The CDR3 has 15 amino acids. Between the trimmed V and J ends, which lost 0 bases and 3 bases, there was a span of 11 bases. Germline values: CDR1 SGHTA, CDR2 FQGNSA. The CDR3 DNA is TGTGCCAGCAGCTTAGCGGCGGGAATAGACTATGGCTACACCTTC. Amino acids: CASSLAAGIDYGYTF.

A few counts support this clonotype. The chain combines TRBV6-2 or TRBV6-3 with TRBJ2-5, with 13 bases matching TRBD2. The CDR3 is 15 amino acids. V lost 6 bases, J lost 0 bases, and 1 base stayed unmatched. Germline V gene data show CDR1 as MNHEY and CDR2 as SVGEGT. Here the CDR3 DNA reads TGTGCCAGCAGACTAGCGGGGGGGCACCAAGAGACCCAGTACTTC. The encoded protein is CASRLAGGHQETQYF.